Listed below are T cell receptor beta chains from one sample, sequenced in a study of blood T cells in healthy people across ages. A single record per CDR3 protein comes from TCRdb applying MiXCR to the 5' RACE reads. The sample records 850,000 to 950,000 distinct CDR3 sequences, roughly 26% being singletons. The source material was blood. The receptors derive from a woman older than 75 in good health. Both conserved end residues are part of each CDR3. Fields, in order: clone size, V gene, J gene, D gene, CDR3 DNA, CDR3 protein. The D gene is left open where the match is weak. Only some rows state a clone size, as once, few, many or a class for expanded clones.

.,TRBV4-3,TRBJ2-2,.,TGCGCCAGCAGCCAAGGGACTTTCCCCGGGGAGCTGTTTTTT,CASSQGTFPGELFF
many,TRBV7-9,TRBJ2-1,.,TGTGCCAGCAGCTTTGGCTTTAAAAGTGCGCAGTTCTTC,CASSFGFKSAQFF
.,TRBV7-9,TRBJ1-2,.,TGTGCCAGCAGCTTAGGGGGGGGATGGCATGGCTACACCTTC,CASSLGGGWHGYTF
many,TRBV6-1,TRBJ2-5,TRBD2,TGTGCCAGCAGCCCCACGGGACTAACGAGAACAACACAAGAGACCCAGTACTTC,CASSPTGLTRTTQETQYF
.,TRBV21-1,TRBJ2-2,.,.,CASSKVGTGTNTGELFF
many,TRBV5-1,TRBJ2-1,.,TGCGCCAGCAGCGCCGGGACATCTCCTTACCGTGACAATGAGCAGTTCTTC,CASSAGTSPYRDNEQFF
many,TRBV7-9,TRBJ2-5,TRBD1,TGTGCCAGCAGTCTCCCGGGACAGCAAGAGACCCAGTACTTC,CASSLPGQQETQYF
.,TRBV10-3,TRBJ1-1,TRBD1,TGTGCCATCAGTGAGTCGGACAGGCTAAACACTGAAGCTTTCTTT,CAISESDRLNTEAFF
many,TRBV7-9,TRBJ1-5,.,TGTGCCAGTATCGCCCACTCCGGGGGGGGTCAAGGTCAGCCCCAGCATTTT,CASIAHSGGGQGQPQHF
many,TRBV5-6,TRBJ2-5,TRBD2,TGTGCCAGCAGCTTCCAACCGGGGGGGCTGGAGACCCAGTACTTC,CASSFQPGGLETQYF
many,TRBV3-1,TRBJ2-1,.,TGTGCCACCCATGGCTCAGGGCGCTACAATGAGCAGTTCTTC,CATHGSGRYNEQFF
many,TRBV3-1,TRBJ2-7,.,TGTGCCAGCAGCCAAGCGGCCTCGGCTTCTTGGGGCTACGAGCAGTACTTC,CASSQAASASWGYEQYF
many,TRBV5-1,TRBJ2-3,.,TGCGCCAGCAGCTCGCATAACACAGATACGCAGTATTTT,CASSSHNTDTQYF
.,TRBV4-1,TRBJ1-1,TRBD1,TGCGCCAGCAGCCAAGGGATGGGGACAGGGGGCACTGAAGCTTTCTTT,CASSQGMGTGGTEAFF
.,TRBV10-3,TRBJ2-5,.,TGTGCCACCAATGGGGCCCCAGACAGTCAAGAGACCCAGTACTTC,CATNGAPDSQETQYF
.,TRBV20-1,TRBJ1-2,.,TGCAGTGCTGGAGATCCCGGGACTGCTAACTATGGCTACACCTTC,CSAGDPGTANYGYTF
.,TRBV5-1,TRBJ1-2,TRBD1,TGCGCCAGCAGCTTGGGGGACAGCGGGAGAGGCTACACCTTC,CASSLGDSGRGYTF
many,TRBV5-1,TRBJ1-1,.,TGCGCCAGCAGCAATGACAGGAACACTGAAGCTTTCTTT,CASSNDRNTEAFF
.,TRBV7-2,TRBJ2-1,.,TGTACCAGCAGCTTAACGGGACAAGTCTACAATGAGCAGTTCTTC,CTSSLTGQVYNEQFF
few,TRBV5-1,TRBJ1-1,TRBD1,TGCGCCAGCAGCTTGGGGGGGACAGGGAACGCTGAAGCTTTCTTT,CASSLGGTGNAEAFF
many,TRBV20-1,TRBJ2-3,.,TGCAGTGCTATCGGGAAGGGCGGTGCAGATACGCAGTATTTT,CSAIGKGGADTQYF
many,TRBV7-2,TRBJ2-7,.,TGTGCCAGCAGCTCCAAAATAGGCGCCCCCTACGAGCAGTACTTC,CASSSKIGAPYEQYF
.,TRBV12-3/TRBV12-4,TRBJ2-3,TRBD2,TGTGCCAGCAGTCCCTTAGCGGGGACCGCAGATACGCAGTATTTT,CASSPLAGTADTQYF
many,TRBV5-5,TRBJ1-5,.,TGTGCCAGCAGCTTGAGGTGGGGTGGACATCAGCCCCAGCATTTT,CASSLRWGGHQPQHF
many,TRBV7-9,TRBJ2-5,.,TGTGCCAGCAGCTTGTCGACGAAGGGGACGGAGACCCAGTACTTC,CASSLSTKGTETQYF
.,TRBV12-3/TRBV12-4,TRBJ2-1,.,TGTGCCAGCAGCCCTATGATACGGGAGTTCGCGAATGAGCAGTTCTTC,CASSPMIREFANEQFF
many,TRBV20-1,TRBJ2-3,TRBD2,TGCAGTACCAACTCGGGGGGGCACACAGATACGCAGTATTTT,CSTNSGGHTDTQYF
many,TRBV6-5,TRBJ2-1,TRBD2,TGTGCCAGCAGTTACTCGCGACTAGCGGGGGCGAGCTCCTACAATGAGCAGTTCTTC,CASSYSRLAGASSYNEQFF
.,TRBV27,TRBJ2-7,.,TGTGCCAGCAGCCCGAGGGGGGGGACTGGAACCTACGAGCAGTACTTC,CASSPRGGTGTYEQYF
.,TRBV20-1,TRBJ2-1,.,TGCAGTGCTACCTTACAGGGTGGCTCCTACGATGAGCAGTTCTTC,CSATLQGGSYDEQFF
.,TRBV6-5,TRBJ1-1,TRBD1,TGTGCCAGCAGTCGACCTGGGACAGTGAACACTGAAGCTTTCTTT,CASSRPGTVNTEAFF
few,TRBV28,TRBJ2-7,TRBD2,TGTGCCAGCAGTTTATTCGGACTAGCGGGGATCAGCTCCTACGAGCAGTACTTC,CASSLFGLAGISSYEQYF
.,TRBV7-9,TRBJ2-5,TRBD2,TGTGCCAGCAGCTTAGGGCCGGGGAGGGGCTCCGGGGCCCAGTACTTC,CASSLGPGRGSGAQYF
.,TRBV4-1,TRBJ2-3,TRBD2,TGCGCCAGCAGCCAAGAGCCCCCGGCTAGCGGGAGGAAAACAGATACGCAGTATTTT,CASSQEPPASGRKTDTQYF
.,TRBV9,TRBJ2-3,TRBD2,TGTGCCAGCAGCGTAGCATTGACTAGCGGGAGGGCAGATACGCAGTATTTT,CASSVALTSGRADTQYF
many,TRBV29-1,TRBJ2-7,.,TGCAGCGTTTGGGGTTCTTACGAGCAGTACTTC,CSVWGSYEQYF
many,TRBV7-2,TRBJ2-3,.,TGTGCCAGCAGCTCCCAGGGGGGCCTTAGCACAGATACGCAGTATTTT,CASSSQGGLSTDTQYF
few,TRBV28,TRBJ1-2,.,TGTGCCGGCAGTTTGTCGATTCGAGATAACTATGGCTACACCTTC,CAGSLSIRDNYGYTF
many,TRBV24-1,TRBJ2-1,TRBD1,TGTGCCACCAGTGATCCACCCGGGACAGTGGATTCCAATGAGCAGTTCTTC,CATSDPPGTVDSNEQFF
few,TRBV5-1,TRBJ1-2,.,TGCGCCAGCAGCCGTTTGGGTCGGGACTATGGCTACACCTTC,CASSRLGRDYGYTF
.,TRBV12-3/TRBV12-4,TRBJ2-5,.,TGTGCCAGCAGTCGACATAGCAACCAAGAGACCCAGTACTTC,CASSRHSNQETQYF
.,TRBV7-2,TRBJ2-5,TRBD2,TGTGCCAGCAGCTTAGGGACTAGCGTGGGGGGAGAGACCCAGTACTTC,CASSLGTSVGGETQYF
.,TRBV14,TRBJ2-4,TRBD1,TGTGCCAGCAGCCAAGGGAGGACAGGGGGCCCTTCGGCCAAAAACATTCAGTACTTC,CASSQGRTGGPSAKNIQYF
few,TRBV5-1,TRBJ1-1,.,TGCACCAGCAGCCTCGGTCCCGCGTCTGCTGAAGCTTTCTTT,CTSSLGPASAEAFF
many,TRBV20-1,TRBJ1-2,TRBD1,TGCAGTGCTCCGGCACAGGGGGCCCCGCGGGGCTATGGCTACACCTTC,CSAPAQGAPRGYGYTF
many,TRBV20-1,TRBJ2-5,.,TGCAGTGCTAGTCCCGACTGGACGACCCAAGAGACCCAGTACTTC,CSASPDWTTQETQYF
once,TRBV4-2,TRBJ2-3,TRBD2,TGTGCCAGCAGCCAAGATATACGGGCCTACGGGCGGGGGGACACAGATACGCAGTATTTT,CASSQDIRAYGRGDTDTQYF
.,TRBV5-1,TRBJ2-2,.,TGCGCCAGCAGCTTGGTCGCGAATGGGGAGCTGTTTTTT,CASSLVANGELFF
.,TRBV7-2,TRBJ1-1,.,TGTGCCAGCAGCTTGATGTCAGGACCTGGTGAAGCTTTCTTT,CASSLMSGPGEAFF
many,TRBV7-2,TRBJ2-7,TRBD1,TGTGCCAGCAGGGCACCGGGACAGGGCGATCGTCAGTACTTC,CASRAPGQGDRQYF